This is a list of T cell receptor beta chains from one sample in a study of blood T cell repertoires in COVID-19. Libraries were prepared by immunoSEQ multiplex PCR; TCRdb keeps only in-frame clonotypes and omits some of them. This table holds about 87,000 clones, less than 80% found once. The sample taken for sequencing was peripheral blood. These receptors originate from a woman aged 50 to 60 with acute or convalescent COVID-19. CDR3s leave out the opening cysteine and the closing phenylalanine or tryptophan. D genes are given only for firm matches.

CDR3	J	V	D
ASSFSQGVTEAF	TRBJ1-1	TRBV7-2	.
ATVPSGGVNSYEQY	TRBJ2-7	TRBV10-3	TRBD2
ASSLAGGDTQY	TRBJ2-3	TRBV7-9	.
ASSLAAGGFETQY	TRBJ2-5	TRBV5-1	TRBD2
ATSAGGGSGNTIY	TRBJ1-3	TRBV15	.
ASRLMMNTEAF	TRBJ1-1	TRBV12-3/TRBV12-4	.
ASSYTTEVNTEAF	TRBJ1-1	TRBV28	.
ASSFGGQGKNIQY	TRBJ2-4	TRBV7-2	.
ASSAPGGRNQPQH	TRBJ1-5	TRBV19	TRBD1
ASSETGEIDEQF	TRBJ2-1	TRBV11-1	TRBD1
ASSYRGDEQY	TRBJ2-7	TRBV6-5	.
ASSLWESYEQY	TRBJ2-7	TRBV5-4	.
ASSNRDRMEPF	TRBJ1-1	TRBV18	TRBD1
ASSLLQGEETQY	TRBJ2-5	TRBV7-2	TRBD1
ASSLGGNSPLH	TRBJ1-6	TRBV11-3	.
ASSGTGAKQETQY	TRBJ2-5	TRBV5-1	TRBD1
ASSLVQTSYEQY	TRBJ2-7	TRBV7-2	.
ATSDPLAGGRNEQF	TRBJ2-1	TRBV24-1	TRBD2
ASSLGGDRGPNYGYT	TRBJ1-2	TRBV27	TRBD1
ATSSRGGYEQY	TRBJ2-7	TRBV15	TRBD2
ASSQGQGPNQPQH	TRBJ1-5	TRBV3-1/TRBV3-2	.
ASRGQAGANVLT	TRBJ2-6	TRBV19	TRBD1
ASSLKQIPKAF	TRBJ1-1	TRBV12-3/TRBV12-4	.